This entry lists 17 T cell receptor beta chains sequenced from one sample in a study of shared clonotypes between healthy human individuals. Sequencing used immunoSEQ multiplex PCR; TCRdb keeps in-frame clones, though not all of them. The table shows about 1 million clones, with roughly 80% occurring only once. Specimen: memory CD4+ T cells sorted from blood. Subset in this sample: CD45RA-negative fraction. The receptor set was obtained from a man between 18 and 29 years old in good health.

The V call is TRBV5-1, the J call TRBJ2-3, with unresolved D. The germline CDR1 and CDR2 sequences are SGHRS and YFSETQ. Deletions cut 0 bases from V and 2 bases from J, with 10 bases between. The CDR3 length is 15 residues. The CDR3 sequence: CASSLETPSTDTQYF. The CDR3 DNA follows: TGCGCCAGCAGCTTGGAGACGCCTTCCACAGATACGCAGTATTTT.

The V call is TRBV5-1, the J call TRBJ2-3; 10 positions agree with TRBD2. CDR1 is SGHRS and CDR2 is YFSETQ in the germline V gene. The CDR3 is made up of 16 amino acids. The ends lost 3 bases at V and 5 bases at J; junction bases unmatched: 9. The CDR3 is CASSSLAGGIVDTQYF. The CDR3 bases are TGCGCCAGCAGCTCCTTAGCGGGAGGAATAGTAGATACGCAGTATTTT.

This clone was counted once. CDR3 bases: TGCGCCAGCAGCGAGGATACAGGGGTTAATCAGCCCCAGCATTTT. This encodes CASSEDTGVNQPQHF. The V gene is TRBV5-1, the J gene TRBJ1-5, with 7 bases matching TRBD1. The CDR3 length is 15 residues. V dropped 4 bases and J dropped 4; count of bases not matched to a gene: 8. Germline V CDR1 and CDR2: SGHRS, YFSETQ.

This chain uses TRBV7-2 with TRBJ2-7; D remains unclear. The CDR3 has 14 residues. Trimming cost V 5 bases and J 0 bases, with 11 bases left between them. CDR1 is SGHTA and CDR2 is FQGNSA in the germline V gene. The CDR3 is CASSPDRFSYEQYF. CDR3 DNA: TGTGCCAGCAGCCCGGACCGATTCTCCTACGAGCAGTACTTC.

The chain carries TRBV28 and TRBJ1-5; 7 nucleotides agree with TRBD1. Germline trimming cut 7 bases from V and 0 bases from J; bases unmatched to any gene: 9. This CDR3 comprises 16 residues. Germline CDR1 and CDR2: MDHEN and SYDVKM. In DNA, the CDR3 is TGTGCCAGCACCTTTTGGACAGGTAATAGCAATCAGCCCCAGCATTTT. Encoded protein: CASTFWTGNSNQPQHF.

V and J are TRBV10-3 and TRBJ2-1; no clear D gene. The CDR3 length is 11 residues. Trimming took 4 bases from V and 9 from J, leaving 7 bases between them. Germline CDR1 ENHRY, CDR2 SYGVKD. The CDR3: CAISGQVEQFF. The CDR3 nucleotides are TGTGCCATCAGTGGGCAGGTTGAGCAGTTCTTC.

V gene TRBV7-2 combines with J gene TRBJ2-7, with 7 nucleotides matching TRBD2. This CDR3 spans 15 amino acids. V lost 1 base, J lost 2 bases, and 5 bases stayed unmatched. From germline, CDR1 is SGHTA and CDR2 FQGNSA. In DNA, the CDR3 is TGTGCCAGCAGCTTAGGAAGCGGGACCGCCTACGAGCAGTACTTC. This codes for CASSLGSGTAYEQYF.

The CDR3 DNA is TGTGCCAGCAGCCAGTCGGGTGGGGACAGGGTATCAGGCGGCTACACCTTC. Its protein is CASSQSGGDRVSGGYTF. The rearrangement links TRBV7-2 to TRBJ1-2, with TRBD1 matching over 9 bases. In germline, CDR1 is SGHTA, CDR2 FQGNSA. V shed 5 bases, J shed 8 bases, and the junction held 18 bases outside the gene matches. The CDR3 extends over 17 amino acids.

This clone was detected only a few times. The chain uses TRBV11-2 and TRBJ2-1; 9 nucleotides line up with TRBD2. Losses at the gene ends were 2 bases for V and 4 bases for J; bases not matched to a gene: 6. From germline, CDR1 is SGHAT and CDR2 FQNNGV. The CDR3 is 16 residues long. The CDR3 here is CASSLKAGGLYNEQFF. The CDR3 nucleotides are TGTGCCAGCAGCTTAAAAGCGGGGGGCCTTTACAATGAGCAGTTCTTC.

V is TRBV19 and J is TRBJ2-3, with D maybe TRBD1 (5 bases). The CDR3 has 14 amino acids. Trimming took off 8 bases at V and 4 bases at J, with 16 bases between the two ends. Germline V gene lookup returns CDR1 LNHDA and CDR2 SQIVND (reference sequence). Written as DNA, the CDR3 is TGTGCCAGTTCTGCCAGGGAAGGGGCAGATACGCAGTATTTT. Protein sequence: CASSAREGADTQYF.

The chain carries TRBV5-8 and TRBJ2-2; the D is unclear. Trimming removed 7 bases from V and 5 bases from J, with 18 bases in between. The CDR3 loop spans 15 amino acids. Germline CDR1 is SGHTS and CDR2 is YDEGEE. The CDR3 sequence is CASGWEGYTTGELFF. The CDR3, as DNA: TGTGCCAGCGGTTGGGAAGGATACACAACCGGGGAGCTGTTTTTT.

CDR3 region: CAFRGGLALYNEQFF. The CDR3 bases are TGTGCTTTTAGAGGGGGACTAGCGCTTTACAATGAGCAGTTCTTC. J is TRBJ2-1 and V is TRBV30; 10 bases align to TRBD2. The CDR3 is 15 amino acids. Looked up from germline, CDR1 is GTSNPN and CDR2 is SVGIG (reference sequence).

The chain couples TRBV28 to TRBJ1-1; TRBD1 aligns across 8 bases. Germline V gene sequence: CDR1 MDHEN, CDR2 SYDVKM. The CDR3 totals 13 residues. The trim removed 5 bases at V and 8 bases at J, leaving 7 bases unmatched. The CDR3 here is CASSPGGIREAFF. In DNA, the CDR3 is TGTGCCAGCAGTCCAGGGGGCATTAGGGAAGCTTTCTTT. Full variable domain (remainder filled in from reference TRBV28 and TRBJ1-1): DVKVTQSSRYLVKRTGEKVFLECVQDMDHENMFWYRQDPGLGLRLIYFSYDVKMKEKGDIPEGYSVSREKKERFSLILESASTNQTSMYLCASSPGGIREAFFGQGTRLTVV.

The chain couples TRBV14 to TRBJ1-2; the D is unclear. V was shortened by 0 bases and J by 4 bases, with 12 bases between the two germline ends. This CDR3 spans 15 amino acids. The germline CDR1 and CDR2 sequences are SGHDN and FVKESK. CDR3 in amino acids: CASSQEQAQFYGYTF. CDR3 DNA: TGTGCCAGCAGCCAAGAGCAAGCACAGTTCTATGGCTACACCTTC.

Turning to this clone: Different DNA sequences within this sample yield the same CDR3. Written as DNA, the CDR3 is TGTGCCAGCAGTGAAGAGGGGGGGTCCTATAATTCACCCCTCCACTTT. This translates into CASSEEGGSYNSPLHF. The rearrangement joins TRBV2 to TRBJ1-6, with a weak D call TRBD1 (6 bases). The CDR3 contains 16 residues. Germline lookup yields CDR1 SNHLY and CDR2 FYNNEI. Trimming removed 1 base at V and 1 base at J, with 8 bases between.

The table lists this clone with a few counts. The chain employs TRBV5-1 and TRBJ2-1; 7 bases line up with TRBD2. Germline-derived CDR1 and CDR2 are SGHRS and YFSETQ. The CDR3 extends over 16 amino acids. The V segment lost 5 bases and the J segment 5 bases; nucleotides outside the gene matches: 13. Here the CDR3 DNA reads TGCGCCAGCAGTCCCGGGCAGCGGGGTCGTAACAATGAGCAGTTCTTC. Translation gives CASSPGQRGRNNEQFF.

The chain carries TRBV19 and TRBJ2-7; D not certain. V was pared by 11 bases and J by 5 bases, with 10 bases between. The CDR3 totals 10 residues. Per germline, CDR1 LNHDA and CDR2 SQIVND (reference sequence). The CDR3 region has the DNA TGTGCCCACACTACGGACGAGCAGTACTTC. It encodes CAHTTDEQYF.